One sample yielded the 5 T cell receptor beta chains listed below, sequenced in a study of blood T cell repertoires in COVID-19. Clones were read by immunoSEQ multiplex PCR, and TCRdb kept only the in-frame ones, dropping some. Counted here are almost 250,000 clones, roughly 90% occurring once; the ten biggest clones make up approximately 3.7%. The source material was PBMCs or T cells enriched from blood (not recorded which). These TCRs come from a woman aged 25-40 years who had recovered from COVID-19.

The chain couples TRBV19 to TRBJ2-5; 9 positions agree with TRBD1. Germline V gene lookup returns CDR1 LNHDA and CDR2 SQIVND (reference sequence). V lost 5 bases to trimming and J lost 5 bases; unmatched junction nucleotides: 9. CDR3 length: 15 amino acids. CDR3 bases: TGTGCCAGTAGTTTTTCCGGACAGGGGCGGGAGACCCAGTACTTC. It is translated as CASSFSGQGRETQYF.

The chain is built from TRBV6-6 and TRBJ2-6; tentative D call: TRBD1 (6 bases). The CDR3 is made up of 18 amino acids. Trimming removed 5 bases at V and 3 bases at J, with 20 bases between. Germline CDR1 is MNHNY and CDR2 is SVGAGI (reference sequence). The chain's CDR3 is CASSLETGSSVGANVLTF. In DNA, the CDR3 is TGTGCCAGCAGTCTCGAAACAGGGTCCTCGGTTGGGGCCAACGTCCTGACTTTC.

The rearrangement links TRBV27 to TRBJ2-7; TRBD2 might be the D (5 bases). V gave up 1 base and J gave up 7 bases, with 8 bases separating them. The CDR3 totals 12 residues. CDR1 MNHEY and CDR2 SMNVEV come from the germline V gene (reference sequence). This CDR3 reads CASSLYSGEQYF. The CDR3 bases are TGTGCCAGCAGTTTATATTCGGGGGAGCAGTACTTC.

The chain employs TRBV7-9 and TRBJ1-1; 7 bases fit TRBD1. The CDR3 length is 12 residues. Germline CDR1 SEHNR, CDR2 FQNEAQ (reference sequence). The V gene end was trimmed by 1 base and the J gene end by 8 bases; junction bases not matched to a gene: 1. The CDR3 bases are TGTGCCAGCAGCTTAGTACAGGGGGAAGCTTTCTTT. It translates to CASSLVQGEAFF.

V is TRBV29-1 and J is TRBJ2-7, with D unclear. Trimming took 4 bases from V and 3 from J, leaving 10 bases between them. This CDR3 has 12 residues. The germline V gene encodes CDR1 SQVTM and CDR2 ANQGSEA. The CDR3 sequence: CSVASTNYEQYF. CDR3 DNA sequence: TGCAGCGTTGCGAGTACTAACTACGAGCAGTACTTC.